This T cell receptor (beta chain) is drawn from a study of OX40 agonist ivuxolimab in advanced cancers. Study overall: Patients assigned to dose escalation were diagnosed with hepatocellular carcinoma, melanoma, renal cell or head and neck cancer.

Using immunoSEQ multiplex PCR, the repertoire was profiled, and TCRdb retains in-frame clones only, with some absent. The profile shows approximately 70,000 clones, about 87% of them singletons. The germline V gene encodes CDR1 SGHDT and CDR2 YYEEEE. This CDR3 contains 12 residues. Unmatched junction bases numbered 8, after V lost 4 bases and J lost 13 bases. The sample consisted of CD4+ or CD8+ T cells sorted from blood, taken in a trial of the OX40 agonist ivuxolimab. This receptor was taken from an adult with an advanced solid tumor such as melanoma, head and neck, liver or kidney cancer. The chain recombines TRBV5-6 with TRBJ1-2; 9 bases map to TRBD1. In nucleotides, the CDR3 is TGTGCCAGCAGCGGGGACAGGGCAGGATCCACCTTC. Translation: CASSGDRAGSTF.